Below, 27 T cell receptor beta chains from the same sample are listed, as sequenced in a study of shared clonotypes between healthy human individuals. Using immunoSEQ multiplex PCR, the repertoire was profiled, and TCRdb retains in-frame clones only, with some absent. Here the sample spans fewer than 350,000 clones, about nine tenths being singletons. The sample comprised memory CD8+ T cells sorted from blood. The subset: CD45RO+ cells pooled with CCR7-negative TemRA cells. The receptors were sampled from a man in his late teens or twenties in good health.

The genes are TRBV5-4 and TRBJ2-5, with 11 bases aligning to TRBD2. V was pared by 4 bases and J by 5 bases, with 7 bases of the junction left unmatched. The germline V gene encodes CDR1 SGHNT and CDR2 YYREEE (reference sequence). CDR3 size: 15 residues. CDR3: CASSAGLAEVETQYF. For the CDR3, the DNA is TGTGCCAGCAGCGCGGGACTAGCGGAAGTGGAGACCCAGTACTTC.

This chain links TRBV7-2 with TRBJ2-7, with TRBD1 matching 8 bases. The CDR3 contains 14 residues. V lost 1 base, J lost 6 bases, and 5 bases stayed unmatched. Germline V CDR1 and CDR2: SGHTA, FQGNSA. CDR3 residues: CASSLVQGAVEQYF. DNA of the CDR3: TGTGCCAGCAGCTTAGTCCAGGGGGCAGTCGAGCAGTACTTC.

This chain connects TRBV5-1 to TRBJ2-5, with D maybe TRBD1 (6 bases). Germline V gives CDR1 SGHRS, CDR2 YFSETQ. V shed 4 bases and J shed 5 bases, with 15 bases lying between them. The CDR3 totals 14 residues. DNA of the CDR3: TGCGCCAGCAGCGCCTACAGGGCTGGCGAGACCCAGTACTTC. Translating it yields CASSAYRAGETQYF. Filled out from reference TRBV5-1 and TRBJ2-5, the complete variable domain reads KAGVTQTPRYLIKTRGQQVTLSCSPISGHRSVSWYQQTPGQGLQFLFEYFSETQRNKGNFPGRFSGRQFSNSRSEMNVSTLELGDSALYLCASSAYRAGETQYFGPGTRLLVL.

The V call is TRBV6-1, the J call TRBJ1-5, with no clear D. Germline values: CDR1 MNHNS, CDR2 SASEGT. CDR3 length equals 12 residues. Trimming shortened V by 6 bases and J by 7 bases, and 10 bases separated the two germline ends. The CDR3 reads CASRRHRQPQHF. The CDR3 nucleotides read TGTGCCAGCAGACGACATAGGCAGCCCCAGCATTTT.

Concerning this clone: Possible read error: a much larger clone is one base away. This chain uses TRBV7-6 with TRBJ2-7; D possibly corresponds to TRBD2 (6 bases). V was clipped by 1 base and J by 2 bases, with 9 bases between them. The length of the CDR3 is 14 residues. Germline V gives CDR1 SGHVS, CDR2 FNYEAQ. The CDR3: CASSLGPGAYEQYF. Here the CDR3 DNA reads TGTGCCAGCAGCTTAGGTCCGGGGGCCTACGAGCAGTACTTC.

This chain's CDR3 is CASSDRYRGEKLFF. The DNA for the CDR3 is TGTGCCAGCAGTGATAGATATAGGGGAGAAAAACTGTTTTTT. V usage is TRBV25-1 and J usage is TRBJ1-4; weak D call: TRBD1 (5 bases). The V and J ends lost 3 bases and 8 bases respectively, with 13 bases between them. The CDR3 has 14 amino acids. The germline gives CDR1 MGHDK, CDR2 SYGVNS. The full variable domain, with the rest looked up from reference TRBV25-1 and TRBJ1-4, is EADIYQTPRYLVIGTGKKITLECSQTMGHDKMYWYQQDPGMELHLIHYSYGVNSTEKGDLSSESTVSRIRTEHFPLTLESARPSHTSQYLCASSDRYRGEKLFFGSGTQLSVL.

The chain links TRBV5-1 to TRBJ2-7; the match to TRBD1 covers 7 bases. Per germline, CDR1 SGHRS and CDR2 YFSETQ. Unmatched junction bases numbered 8, after V lost 2 bases and J lost 3 bases. This CDR3 has 15 amino acids. CDR3 sequence (DNA): TGCGCCAGCAGCTTCCGGACAGGAGACTTCTACGAGCAGTACTTC. It is translated as CASSFRTGDFYEQYF.

This chain connects TRBV7-9 to TRBJ2-2; D gene unclear. The CDR3 is 14 residues long. CDR1 and CDR2 (germline): SEHNR, FQNEAQ (reference sequence). Between the trimmed V and J ends, which lost 5 bases and 7 bases, there was a span of 14 bases. The CDR3 coding sequence is TGTGCCAGCAGCGGTCCTCTAACTGGCGGGGAGCTGTTTTTT. Residues: CASSGPLTGGELFF.

CDR3 sequence: CASSHRTGLYKETQYF. CDR3 in DNA: TGCGCCAGCAGCCACCGGACAGGGTTATACAAAGAGACCCAGTACTTC. The chain has TRBV4-1 and TRBJ2-5; 8 bases fit TRBD1. Germline CDR1 reads MGHRA; CDR2 reads YSYEKL. Germline trimming cut 3 bases from V and 3 bases from J; bases unmatched to any gene: 9. This CDR3 region has 16 residues.

This clone was seen only once. The V and J genes are TRBV7-2 and TRBJ2-7; no clear D. This CDR3 is built from 13 residues. Per germline, CDR1 SGHTA and CDR2 FQGNSA. With 4 bases removed from V and 3 bases from J, the gap between germline ends came to 10 bases. CDR3 coding DNA: TGTGCCAGCAGCTCCCACTATAACTACGAGCAGTACTTC. Translation gives CASSSHYNYEQYF.

This clone was seen more than once but under ten times. V usage is TRBV19 and J usage is TRBJ1-6, with D unclear. V was cut by 6 bases and J by 7 bases, with 10 bases left in between. CDR3 size: 13 residues. Germline V gene lookup returns CDR1 LNHDA and CDR2 SQIVND (reference sequence). Here the CDR3 DNA reads TGTGCCAGTAGCTTAGGGAAGAATTCACCCCTCCACTTT. The encoded protein is CASSLGKNSPLHF.

This clone has ten or more counts. The genes are TRBV7-9 and TRBJ2-7, with 10 bases identical to TRBD1. The CDR3 runs to 14 residues. The trim removed 1 base at V and 5 bases at J, leaving 2 bases unmatched. CDR1 is SEHNR, CDR2 FQNEAQ, per germline (reference sequence). CDR3 sequence (DNA): TGTGCCAGCAGCTTAGGACAGGGGGCTGACGAGCAGTACTTC. This encodes CASSLGQGADEQYF.

The rearrangement uses TRBV30 and TRBJ2-7; D might be TRBD1 (5 bases). This CDR3 contains 12 residues. Trimming shortened V by 4 bases and J by 1 base, and 8 bases separated the two germline ends. In germline, CDR1 is GTSNPN, CDR2 SVGIG (reference sequence). The CDR3 sequence: CAWTQGSYEQYF. The CDR3, as DNA: TGTGCCTGGACTCAGGGTTCCTACGAGCAGTACTTC. Looking up the rest from reference TRBV30 and TRBJ2-7 gives the full variable domain: SQTIHQWPATLVQPVGSPLSLECTVEGTSNPNLYWYRQAAGRGLQLLFYSVGIGQISSEVPQNLSASRPQDRQFILSSKKLLLSDSGFYLCAWTQGSYEQYFGPGTRLTVT.

This clone was found once. The chain recombines TRBV4-1 with TRBJ2-2; maybe TRBD1 (6 bases). CDR3 length equals 17 residues. V lost 0 bases and J 5 bases, leaving 16 bases between the germline ends. Germline V lookup: CDR1 MGHRA, CDR2 YSYEKL. CDR3 residues: CASSQDLERGWTGELFF. The CDR3, as DNA: TGCGCCAGCAGCCAAGATCTTGAAAGGGGGTGGACCGGGGAGCTGTTTTTT.

The chain has TRBV5-4 and TRBJ2-7; D is perhaps TRBD1 or TRBD2 (5 bases each). The CDR3 has 12 residues. The germline CDR1 and CDR2 sequences are SGHNT and YYREEE (reference sequence). V lost 0 bases, J lost 6 bases, and 7 bases lay in between. CDR3 in DNA: TGTGCCAGCAGCTTGGGGGGGTTCGAGCAGTACTTC. Encoded protein: CASSLGGFEQYF.

The chain is built from TRBV27 and TRBJ2-3, with D possibly matching TRBD2 (7 bases). Germline lookup yields CDR1 MNHEY and CDR2 SMNVEV (reference sequence). The CDR3 covers 17 residues. The V end was cut by 3 bases, the J end by 0 bases, with 16 bases between. CDR3 loop: CASSFSRRGPSTDTQYF. CDR3 in DNA: TGTGCCAGCAGTTTTAGCAGGCGGGGGCCTAGCACAGATACGCAGTATTTT.

This clone was recorded only once. The rearrangement uses TRBV18 and TRBJ2-2; no reliable D call. This CDR3 spans 13 amino acids. Trimming shortened V by 8 bases and J by 6 bases, and 13 bases separated the two germline ends. Germline V gives CDR1 KGHSH, CDR2 LQKENI. CDR3 protein: CASPDESAGELFF. The CDR3 DNA is TGTGCCAGCCCAGATGAGAGCGCCGGGGAGCTGTTTTTT.

This chain joins TRBV9 and TRBJ2-6, with unresolved D. The CDR3 spans 17 residues. Germline CDR1 is SGDLS and CDR2 is YYNGEE. V was trimmed by 0 bases and J by 0 bases, leaving 10 bases between them. The CDR3 sequence is CASSVDRRSSGANVLTF. The CDR3 region has the DNA TGTGCCAGCAGCGTAGACAGACGCTCCTCTGGGGCCAACGTCCTGACTTTC.

The sample holds many counts of this clone. The V call is TRBV27, the J call TRBJ1-5; TRBD1 matches 8 bases. The CDR3 extends over 14 amino acids. Looked up from germline, CDR1 is MNHEY and CDR2 is SMNVEV (reference sequence). V trimming: 6 bases; J trimming: 3 bases; junction bases outside the gene matches: 4. The CDR3 sequence: CASSRQGINQPQHF. CDR3 bases: TGTGCCAGCAGCCGACAGGGGATCAATCAGCCCCAGCATTTT.

The count of this clone is one. This chain links TRBV6-6 with TRBJ1-4; a weak D match, TRBD1 (5 bases). This CDR3 region has 16 residues. The germline V and J ends were trimmed by 7 bases and 3 bases, with 18 bases remaining between them. Germline V lookup: CDR1 MNHNY, CDR2 SVGAGI (reference sequence). CDR3 amino acids: CASTPENGGPNEKLFF. DNA of the CDR3: TGTGCCAGCACACCCGAGAATGGGGGACCTAATGAAAAACTGTTTTTT.

The chain combines TRBV6-6 with TRBJ2-7; D is perhaps TRBD1 or TRBD2 (6 bases each). Germline V gene data show CDR1 as MNHNY and CDR2 as SVGAGI (reference sequence). This CDR3 is built from 16 residues. Deletions cut 8 bases from V and 2 bases from J, with 22 bases between. CDR3 in DNA: TGTGCCAGCCGAGCCGACTGGGGGGCTCTGACCTACGAGCAGTACTTC. Protein product: CASRADWGALTYEQYF.

The V gene is TRBV9, the J gene TRBJ2-2, with TRBD1 as a possible D gene (6 bases). The germline gives CDR1 SGDLS, CDR2 YYNGEE. This CDR3 has 17 amino acids. With 4 bases removed from V and 1 base from J, the gap between germline ends came to 17 bases. The CDR3 region is CASSTNRADLNTGELFF. CDR3 bases: TGTGCCAGCAGCACAAACAGGGCAGACTTGAACACCGGGGAGCTGTTTTTT.

The chain combines TRBV4-3 with TRBJ2-3, with D possibly TRBD2 on 5 matching bases. Germline CDR1 LGHNA, CDR2 YSLEER. CDR3 length: 17 amino acids. V lost 0 bases and J lost 2, with 15 bases in between. CDR3 protein: CASSQDLTGILTDTQYF. The CDR3 DNA reads as TGCGCCAGCAGCCAAGATTTAACGGGGATACTCACAGATACGCAGTATTTT.

This chain connects TRBV7-9 to TRBJ2-7; TRBD1 agrees at 11 bases. V lost 4 bases, J lost 3 bases, and 5 bases stayed unmatched. Germline CDR1 SEHNR, CDR2 FQNEAQ (reference sequence). CDR3 size: 15 residues. CDR3 sequence (DNA): TGTGCCAGCAGCTCGGACAGGGGGCACCTCTACGAGCAGTACTTC. This gives the protein CASSSDRGHLYEQYF.

This clone occurred once. The rearrangement links TRBV7-3 to TRBJ2-3; TRBD2 matches at 7 bases. Losses at the gene ends were 0 bases for V and 4 bases for J; bases not matched to a gene: 4. The CDR3 extends over 15 amino acids. Germline V gene data show CDR1 as SGHTA and CDR2 as FQGTGA. CDR3 DNA sequence: TGTGCCAGCAGCTTAACTCGGGGGAGGGCAGATACGCAGTATTTT. It specifies CASSLTRGRADTQYF. Based on the CDR3 plus reference TRBV7-3 and TRBJ2-3, the full variable domain is GAGVSQTPSNKVTEKGKYVELRCDPISGHTALYWYRQSLGQGPEFLIYFQGTGAADDSGLPNDRFFAVRPEGSVSTLKIQRTERGDSAVYLCASSLTRGRADTQYFGPGTRLTVL.

The chain employs TRBV4-1 and TRBJ2-5; D gene unclear. This CDR3 is 13 amino acids long. CDR1 is MGHRA, CDR2 YSYEKL, per germline. V lost 0 bases and J lost 3, with 5 bases in between. CDR3 DNA sequence: TGCGCCAGCAGCCAAGATCCTGAAGAGACCCAGTACTTC. It specifies CASSQDPEETQYF.

This chain uses TRBV5-1 with TRBJ2-7, with 8 bases identical to TRBD2. V was pared by 4 bases and J by 0 bases, with 6 bases of the junction left unmatched. Germline CDR1 reads SGHRS; CDR2 reads YFSETQ. The CDR3 length is 15 residues. The chain's CDR3 is CASSLRGDGSYEQYF. The CDR3 DNA reads TGCGCCAGCAGCCTGCGGGGGGACGGCTCCTACGAGCAGTACTTC.